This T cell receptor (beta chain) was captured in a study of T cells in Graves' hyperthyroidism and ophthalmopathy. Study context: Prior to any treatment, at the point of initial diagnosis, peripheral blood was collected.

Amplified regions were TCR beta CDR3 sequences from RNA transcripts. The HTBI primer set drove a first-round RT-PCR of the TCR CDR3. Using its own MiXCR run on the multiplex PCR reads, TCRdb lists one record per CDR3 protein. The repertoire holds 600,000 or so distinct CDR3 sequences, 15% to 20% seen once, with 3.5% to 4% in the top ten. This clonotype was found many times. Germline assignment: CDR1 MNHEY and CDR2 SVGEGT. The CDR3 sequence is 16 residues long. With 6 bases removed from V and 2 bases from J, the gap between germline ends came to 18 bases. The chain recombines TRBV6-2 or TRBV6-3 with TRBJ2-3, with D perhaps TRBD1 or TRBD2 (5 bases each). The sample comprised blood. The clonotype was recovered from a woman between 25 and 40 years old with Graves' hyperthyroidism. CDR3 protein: CASRQRDVTITDTQYF. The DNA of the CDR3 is TGTGCCAGCAGGCAACGGGACGTCACGATCACAGATACGCAGTATTTT.